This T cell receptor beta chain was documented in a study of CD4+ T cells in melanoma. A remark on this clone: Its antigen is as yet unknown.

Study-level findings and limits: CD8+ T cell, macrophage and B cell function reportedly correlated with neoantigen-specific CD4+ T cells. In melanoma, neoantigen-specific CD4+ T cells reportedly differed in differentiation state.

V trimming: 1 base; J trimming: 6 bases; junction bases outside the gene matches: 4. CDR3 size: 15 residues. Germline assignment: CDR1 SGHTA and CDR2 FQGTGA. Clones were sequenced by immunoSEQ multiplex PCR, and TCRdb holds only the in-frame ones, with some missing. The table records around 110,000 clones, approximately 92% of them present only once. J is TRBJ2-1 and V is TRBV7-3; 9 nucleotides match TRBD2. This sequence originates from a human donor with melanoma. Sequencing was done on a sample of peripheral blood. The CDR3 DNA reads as TGTGCCAGCAGCTTAATGATAGCGGGGGCCAATGAGCAGTTCTTC. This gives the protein CASSLMIAGANEQFF. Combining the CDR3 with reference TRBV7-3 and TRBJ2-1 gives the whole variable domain GAGVSQTPSNKVTEKGKYVELRCDPISGHTALYWYRQSLGQGPEFLIYFQGTGAADDSGLPNDRFFAVRPEGSVSTLKIQRTERGDSAVYLCASSLMIAGANEQFFGPGTRLTVL.